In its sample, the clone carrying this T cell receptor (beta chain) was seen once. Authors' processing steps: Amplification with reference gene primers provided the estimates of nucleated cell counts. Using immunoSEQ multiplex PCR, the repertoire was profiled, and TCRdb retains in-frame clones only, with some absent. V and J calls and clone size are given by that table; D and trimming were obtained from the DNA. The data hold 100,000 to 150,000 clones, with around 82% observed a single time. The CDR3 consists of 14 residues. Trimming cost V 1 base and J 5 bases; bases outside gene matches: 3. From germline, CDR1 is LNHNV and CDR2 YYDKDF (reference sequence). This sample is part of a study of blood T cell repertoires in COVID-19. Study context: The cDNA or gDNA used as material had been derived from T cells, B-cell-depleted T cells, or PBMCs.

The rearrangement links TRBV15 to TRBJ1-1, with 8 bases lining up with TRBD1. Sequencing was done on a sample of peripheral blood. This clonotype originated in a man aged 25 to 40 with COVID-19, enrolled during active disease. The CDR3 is CATSRGQGRTEAFF. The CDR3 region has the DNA TGTGCCACCAGCAGAGGACAGGGGCGGACTGAAGCTTTCTTT.